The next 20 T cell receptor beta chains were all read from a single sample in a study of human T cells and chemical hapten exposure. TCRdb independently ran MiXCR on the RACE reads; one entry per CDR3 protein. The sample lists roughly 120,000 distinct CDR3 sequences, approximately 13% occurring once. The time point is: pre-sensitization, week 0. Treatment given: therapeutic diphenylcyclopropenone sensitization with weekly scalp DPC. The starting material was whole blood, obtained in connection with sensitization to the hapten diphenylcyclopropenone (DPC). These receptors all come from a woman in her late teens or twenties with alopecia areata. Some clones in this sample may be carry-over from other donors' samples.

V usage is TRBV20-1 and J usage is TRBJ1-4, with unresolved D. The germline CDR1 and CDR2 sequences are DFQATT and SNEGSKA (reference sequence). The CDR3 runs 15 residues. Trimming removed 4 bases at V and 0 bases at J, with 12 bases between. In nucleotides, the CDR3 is TGCAGTGCTAAAGTCGACCCTGCAACTAATGAAAAACTGTTTTTT. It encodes CSAKVDPATNEKLFF.

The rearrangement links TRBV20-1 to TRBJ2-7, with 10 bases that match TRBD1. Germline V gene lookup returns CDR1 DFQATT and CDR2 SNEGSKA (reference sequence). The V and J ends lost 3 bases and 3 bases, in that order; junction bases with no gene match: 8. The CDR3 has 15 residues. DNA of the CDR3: TGCAGTGCTAGGGACCGGGACAGGGGTGTCTACGAGCAGTACTTC. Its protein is CSARDRDRGVYEQYF.

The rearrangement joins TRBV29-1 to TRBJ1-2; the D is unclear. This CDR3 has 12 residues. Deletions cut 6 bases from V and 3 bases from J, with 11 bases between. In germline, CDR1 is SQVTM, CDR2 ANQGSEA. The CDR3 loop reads CSVLDEYYGYTF. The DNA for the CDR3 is TGCAGCGTCCTGGACGAATACTATGGCTACACCTTC.

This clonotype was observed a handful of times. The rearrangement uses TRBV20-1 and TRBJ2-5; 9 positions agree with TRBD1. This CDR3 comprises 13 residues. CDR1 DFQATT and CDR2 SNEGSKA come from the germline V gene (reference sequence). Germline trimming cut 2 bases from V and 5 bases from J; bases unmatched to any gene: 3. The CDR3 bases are TGCAGTGCTAGACGACAGGGGGTTGAGACCCAGTACTTC. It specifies CSARRQGVETQYF.

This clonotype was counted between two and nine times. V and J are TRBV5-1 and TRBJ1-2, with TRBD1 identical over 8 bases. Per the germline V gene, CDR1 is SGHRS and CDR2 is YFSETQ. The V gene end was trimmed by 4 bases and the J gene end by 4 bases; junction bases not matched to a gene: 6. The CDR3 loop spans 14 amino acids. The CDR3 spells CASSAPGQAYGYTF. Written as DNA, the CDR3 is TGCGCCAGCAGCGCGCCGGGACAGGCCTATGGCTACACCTTC.

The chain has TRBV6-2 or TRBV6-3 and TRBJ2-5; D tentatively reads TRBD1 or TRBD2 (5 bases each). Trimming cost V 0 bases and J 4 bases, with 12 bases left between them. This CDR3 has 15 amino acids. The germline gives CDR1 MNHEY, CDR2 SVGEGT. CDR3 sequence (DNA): TGTGCCAGCAGTTACTCGATCGGGGCCCCAGAGACCCAGTACTTC. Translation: CASSYSIGAPETQYF.

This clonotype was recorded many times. Here the CDR3 reads CASSPRTGMGNQPQHF. Here the CDR3 DNA reads TGTGCCAGCAGCCCGAGGACAGGAATGGGCAATCAGCCCCAGCATTTT. V and J are TRBV5-8 and TRBJ1-5, with 7 positions matching TRBD1. This CDR3 region has 16 residues. The J segment lost 2 bases and the V segment lost 4 bases, leaving 9 bases of the junction unmatched. Germline V gives CDR1 SGHTS, CDR2 YDEGEE.

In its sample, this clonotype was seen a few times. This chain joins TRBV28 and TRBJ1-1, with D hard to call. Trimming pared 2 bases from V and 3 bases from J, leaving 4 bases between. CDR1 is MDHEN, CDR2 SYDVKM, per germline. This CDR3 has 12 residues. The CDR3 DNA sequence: TGTGCCAGCAGTTTAAGGTACACTGAAGCTTTCTTT. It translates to CASSLRYTEAFF.

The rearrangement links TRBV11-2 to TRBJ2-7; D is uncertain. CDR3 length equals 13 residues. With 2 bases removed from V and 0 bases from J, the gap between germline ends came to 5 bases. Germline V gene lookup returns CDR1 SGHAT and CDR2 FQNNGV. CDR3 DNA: TGTGCCAGCAGCTTATCTAGCTCCTACGAGCAGTACTTC. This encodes CASSLSSSYEQYF.

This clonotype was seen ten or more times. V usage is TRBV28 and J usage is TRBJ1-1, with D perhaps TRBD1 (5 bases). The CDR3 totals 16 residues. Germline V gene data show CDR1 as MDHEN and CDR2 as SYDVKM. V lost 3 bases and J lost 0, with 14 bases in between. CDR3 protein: CASSFRPDKMNTEAFF. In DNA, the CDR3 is TGTGCCAGCAGTTTCAGACCGGACAAAATGAACACTGAAGCTTTCTTT.

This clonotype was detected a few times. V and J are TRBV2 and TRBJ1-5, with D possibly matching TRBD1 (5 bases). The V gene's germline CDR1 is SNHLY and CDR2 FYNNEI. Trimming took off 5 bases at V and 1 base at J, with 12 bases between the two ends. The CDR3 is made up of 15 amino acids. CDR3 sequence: CASSRQRDSNQPQHF. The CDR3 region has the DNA TGTGCCAGCAGTCGGCAGAGGGACAGCAATCAGCCCCAGCATTTT.

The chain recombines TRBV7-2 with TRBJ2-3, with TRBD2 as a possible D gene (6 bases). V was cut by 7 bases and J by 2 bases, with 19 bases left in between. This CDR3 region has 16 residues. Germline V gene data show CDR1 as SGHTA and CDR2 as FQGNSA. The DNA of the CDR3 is TGTGCCAGCACCGCGGGGTGGCAGACTTCCACAGATACGCAGTATTTT. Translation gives CASTAGWQTSTDTQYF. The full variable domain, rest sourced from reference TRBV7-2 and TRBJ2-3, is GAGVSQSPSNKVTEKGKDVELRCDPISGHTALYWYRQSLGQGLEFLIYFQGNSAPDKSGLPSDRFSAERTGGSVSTLTIQRTQQEDSAVYLCASTAGWQTSTDTQYFGPGTRLTVL.

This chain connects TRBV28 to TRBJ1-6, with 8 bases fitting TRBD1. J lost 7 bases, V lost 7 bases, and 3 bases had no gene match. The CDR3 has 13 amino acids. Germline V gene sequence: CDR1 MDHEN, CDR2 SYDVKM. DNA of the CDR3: TGTGCCAGCACCGGACAGGGAAATTCACCCCTCCACTTT. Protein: CASTGQGNSPLHF.

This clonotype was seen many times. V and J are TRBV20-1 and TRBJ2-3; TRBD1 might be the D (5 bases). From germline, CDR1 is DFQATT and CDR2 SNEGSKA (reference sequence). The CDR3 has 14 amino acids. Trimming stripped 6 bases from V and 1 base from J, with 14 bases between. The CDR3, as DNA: TGCAGTGCAGCTCAGGGCCGGGGCACAGATACGCAGTATTTT. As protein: CSAAQGRGTDTQYF.

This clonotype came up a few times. The CDR3 region has the DNA TGCGCCAGCAGAGCGGGGAGGACCCACTACAATGAGCAGTTCTTC. It translates to CASRAGRTHYNEQFF. The chain is built from TRBV4-3 and TRBJ2-1; TRBD2 matches 7 bases. V shed 6 bases and J 3 bases; nucleotides not matched to a gene: 8. CDR1 and CDR2 (germline): LGHNA, YSLEER. CDR3 size: 15 residues.

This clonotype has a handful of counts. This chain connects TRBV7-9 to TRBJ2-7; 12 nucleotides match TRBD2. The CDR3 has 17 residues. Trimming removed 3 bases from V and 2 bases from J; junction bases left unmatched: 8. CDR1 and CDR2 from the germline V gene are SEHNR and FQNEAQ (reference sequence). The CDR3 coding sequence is TGTGCCAGCAGCTTTACTAGCGGGGGGACCCGACCCTACGAGCAGTACTTC. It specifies CASSFTSGGTRPYEQYF.

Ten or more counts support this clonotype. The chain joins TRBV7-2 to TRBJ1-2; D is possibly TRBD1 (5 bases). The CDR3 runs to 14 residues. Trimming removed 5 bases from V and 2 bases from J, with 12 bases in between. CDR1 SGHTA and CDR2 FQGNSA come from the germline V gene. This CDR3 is CASSLGPGNYGYTF. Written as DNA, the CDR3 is TGTGCCAGCAGCCTGGGGCCAGGGAACTATGGCTACACCTTC.

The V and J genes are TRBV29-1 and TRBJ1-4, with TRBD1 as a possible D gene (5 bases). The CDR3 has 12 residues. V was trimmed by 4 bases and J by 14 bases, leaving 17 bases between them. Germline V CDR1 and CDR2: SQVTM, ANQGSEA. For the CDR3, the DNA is TGCAGCGTTGGGGAAGCGAGGGGTGCTCTGTTTTTT. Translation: CSVGEARGALFF.

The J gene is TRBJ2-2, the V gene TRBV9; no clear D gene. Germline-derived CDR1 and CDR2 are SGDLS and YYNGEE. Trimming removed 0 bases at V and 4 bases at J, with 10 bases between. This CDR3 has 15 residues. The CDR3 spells CASSVGVTSTGELFF. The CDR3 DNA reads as TGTGCCAGCAGCGTAGGGGTCACGTCCACCGGGGAGCTGTTTTTT.

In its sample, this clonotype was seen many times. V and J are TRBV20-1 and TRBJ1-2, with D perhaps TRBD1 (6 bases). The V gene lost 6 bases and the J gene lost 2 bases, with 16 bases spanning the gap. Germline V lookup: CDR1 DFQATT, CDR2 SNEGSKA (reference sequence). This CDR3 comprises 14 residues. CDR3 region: CSAIQGSTNYGYTF. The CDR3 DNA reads TGCAGTGCGATCCAGGGGTCGACAAACTATGGCTACACCTTC.